Presented here are 14 T cell receptor beta chains from one specimen sequenced in a study of blood T cell repertoires in COVID-19. The table came from immunoSEQ multiplex PCR; TCRdb's copy has only in-frame clones and leaves some out. The sample has around 150,000 clones, 84% seen once. Source material: PBMCs or T cells enriched from blood (not recorded which). These TCRs come from a man in his fifties or sixties who had recovered from COVID-19.

The chain carries TRBV6-5 and TRBJ1-6, with D possibly matching TRBD1 (5 bases). The CDR3 length is 15 residues. Germline CDR1 MNHEY, CDR2 SVGAGI. Trimming cost V 1 base and J 7 bases, with 11 bases left between them. CDR3 bases: TGTGCCAGCAGTTACTTAACAGGCCCAAATTCACCCCTCCACTTT. Its protein product is CASSYLTGPNSPLHF.

The CDR3 region is CASSQLRDRGLVKYF. CDR3 nucleotide sequence: TGCGCCAGCAGCCAACTCCGGGACAGGGGGCTTGTAAAGTACTTC. This chain uses TRBV4-1 with TRBJ2-7; 12 bases align to TRBD1. This CDR3 region has 15 residues. J gave up 11 bases and V 2 bases, and 10 bases lay outside the gene matches. The germline V gene encodes CDR1 MGHRA and CDR2 YSYEKL.

The chain carries TRBV30 and TRBJ2-7; 7 bases agree with TRBD1. The V gene end was trimmed by 0 bases and the J gene end by 6 bases; junction bases not matched to a gene: 8. Germline V lookup: CDR1 GTSNPN, CDR2 SVGIG (reference sequence). This CDR3 has 14 residues. The CDR3 DNA is TGTGCCTGGAGTGTAACAGGGGCTAGGGGCGAGCAGTACTTC. Residues: CAWSVTGARGEQYF.

This chain uses TRBV18 with TRBJ1-3; 9 bases align to TRBD1. The trim removed 5 bases at V and 4 bases at J, leaving 6 bases unmatched. The CDR3 totals 15 residues. The germline V gene encodes CDR1 KGHSH and CDR2 LQKENI. This CDR3 is CASSALGQGGNTIYF. In nucleotides, the CDR3 is TGTGCCAGCTCAGCTCTGGGACAGGGAGGAAACACCATATATTTT.

This clone was seen just once. The chain combines TRBV6-5 with TRBJ1-2; no clear D gene. The CDR3 covers 13 residues. Trimming removed 4 bases from V and 4 bases from J, with 10 bases in between. Germline V gives CDR1 MNHEY, CDR2 SVGAGI. The CDR3 reads CASSLSGSYGYTF. Here the CDR3 DNA reads TGTGCCAGCAGTTTGTCGGGGAGCTATGGCTACACCTTC.

A note on this clone: The same CDR3 also results from other DNA sequences found in this sample. The rearrangement uses TRBV7-2 and TRBJ2-3; a possible D gene is TRBD1 (5 bases). There are 14 residues in the CDR3. Germline values: CDR1 SGHTA, CDR2 FQGNSA. V lost 1 base, J lost 0 bases, and 5 bases lay in between. CDR3: CASSLDRSTDTQYF. In nucleotides, the CDR3 is TGTGCCAGCAGCTTAGACAGGAGCACAGATACGCAGTATTTT. Complete variable domain (other parts from reference TRBV7-2 and TRBJ2-3): GAGVSQSPSNKVTEKGKDVELRCDPISGHTALYWYRQSLGQGLEFLIYFQGNSAPDKSGLPSDRFSAERTGGSVSTLTIQRTQQEDSAVYLCASSLDRSTDTQYFGPGTRLTVL.

The J gene is TRBJ1-2, the V gene TRBV15, with D possibly being TRBD1 (5 bases). Germline CDR1 is LNHNV and CDR2 is YYDKDF (reference sequence). Trimming pared 0 bases from V and 5 bases from J, leaving 13 bases between. The length of the CDR3 is 15 residues. CDR3 residues: CATSRDRGSSYGYTF. The CDR3, as DNA: TGTGCCACCAGCAGAGATCGGGGGTCGTCATATGGCTACACCTTC.

This clone was detected only a few times. The V call is TRBV11-3, the J call TRBJ2-7; TRBD1 aligns across 9 bases. The V segment lost 3 bases and the J segment 4 bases; nucleotides outside the gene matches: 10. Germline loops: CDR1 SGHNT, CDR2 YENEEA. The CDR3 covers 16 residues. The CDR3 nucleotides are TGTGCCAGCAGCTTGCCCTTGGACAGGGGTGGGTACGAGCAGTACTTC. This translates into CASSLPLDRGGYEQYF.

This clone was picked up many times. The chain recombines TRBV5-1 with TRBJ1-1, with 11 bases fitting TRBD1. This CDR3 has 15 residues. The J segment lost 6 bases and the V segment lost 4 bases, leaving 8 bases of the junction unmatched. Germline V gene lookup returns CDR1 SGHRS and CDR2 YFSETQ. The CDR3 loop reads CASSQTRGQGAEAFF. The CDR3 DNA is TGCGCCAGCAGCCAGACTAGGGGACAGGGGGCTGAAGCTTTCTTT.

The chain couples TRBV7-9 to TRBJ1-3, with TRBD1 as a possible D gene (6 bases). The germline V gene encodes CDR1 SEHNR and CDR2 FQNEAQ (reference sequence). V lost 4 bases and J lost 0, with 13 bases in between. The CDR3 totals 16 residues. The CDR3 DNA reads TGTGCCAGCAGCTACGGGACACCGAGCTCTGGAAACACCATATATTTT. This sequence encodes CASSYGTPSSGNTIYF.

This clone has a count of ten or more. The V call is TRBV3-1 (or the pseudogene TRBV3-2), the J call TRBJ2-7; 7 bases match TRBD2. J gave up 2 bases and V 4 bases, and 5 bases lay outside the gene matches. The CDR3 covers 14 residues. Germline loops: CDR1 LGHDT, CDR2 YNNKEL (reference sequence). CDR3 residues: CASSRGTIAYEQYF. Here the CDR3 DNA reads TGTGCCAGCAGCCGAGGGACTATCGCCTACGAGCAGTACTTC.

The chain is built from TRBV7-9 and TRBJ2-1, with 12 positions matching TRBD1. This CDR3 has 15 residues. V gave up 5 bases and J gave up 6 bases; unmatched junction bases: 5. Germline V gene data show CDR1 as SEHNR and CDR2 as FQNEAQ (reference sequence). DNA for the CDR3: TGTGCCAGCAGCACGGGACAGGGGGCCTCCAATGAGCAGTTCTTC. This translates into CASSTGQGASNEQFF. Combining the CDR3 with reference TRBV7-9 and TRBJ2-1 gives the whole variable domain DTGVSQNPRHKITKRGQNVTFRCDPISEHNRLYWYRQTLGQGPEFLTYFQNEAQLEKSRLLSDRFSAERPKGSFSTLEIQRTEQGDSAMYLCASSTGQGASNEQFFGPGTRLTVL.

The rearrangement joins TRBV3-1 (or the pseudogene TRBV3-2) to TRBJ1-2; 10 bases agree with TRBD1. V lost 2 bases to trimming and J lost 8 bases; unmatched junction nucleotides: 5. CDR3 length equals 14 residues. Germline V gives CDR1 LGHDT, CDR2 YNNKEL (reference sequence). CDR3 loop: CASSQPGQGKGYTF. CDR3 nucleotides: TGTGCCAGCAGCCAACCGGGACAGGGGAAAGGCTACACCTTC.

The gene calls are TRBV18 and TRBJ1-4, with 9 bases identical to TRBD1. CDR3 size: 13 residues. Germline V CDR1 and CDR2: KGHSH, LQKENI. The V and J ends lost 8 bases and 5 bases, in that order; junction bases with no gene match: 3. Here the CDR3 DNA reads TGTGCCAGCACCGGGACAGGGAATGAAAAACTGTTTTTT. As protein: CASTGTGNEKLFF.